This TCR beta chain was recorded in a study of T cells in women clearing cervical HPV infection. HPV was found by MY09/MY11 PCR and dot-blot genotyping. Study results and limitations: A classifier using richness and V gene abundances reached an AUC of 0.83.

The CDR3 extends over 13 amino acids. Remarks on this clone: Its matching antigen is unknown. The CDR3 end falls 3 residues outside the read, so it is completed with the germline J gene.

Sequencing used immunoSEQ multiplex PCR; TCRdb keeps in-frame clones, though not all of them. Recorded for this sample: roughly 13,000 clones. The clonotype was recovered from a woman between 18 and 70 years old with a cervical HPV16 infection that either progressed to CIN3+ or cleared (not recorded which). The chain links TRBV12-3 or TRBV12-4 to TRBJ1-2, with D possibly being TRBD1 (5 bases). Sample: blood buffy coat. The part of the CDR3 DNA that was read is TGTGCCAGCAGTTTGGTGGACACCAGGAGC. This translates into CASSLVDTRS. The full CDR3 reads CASSLVDTRSYTF.